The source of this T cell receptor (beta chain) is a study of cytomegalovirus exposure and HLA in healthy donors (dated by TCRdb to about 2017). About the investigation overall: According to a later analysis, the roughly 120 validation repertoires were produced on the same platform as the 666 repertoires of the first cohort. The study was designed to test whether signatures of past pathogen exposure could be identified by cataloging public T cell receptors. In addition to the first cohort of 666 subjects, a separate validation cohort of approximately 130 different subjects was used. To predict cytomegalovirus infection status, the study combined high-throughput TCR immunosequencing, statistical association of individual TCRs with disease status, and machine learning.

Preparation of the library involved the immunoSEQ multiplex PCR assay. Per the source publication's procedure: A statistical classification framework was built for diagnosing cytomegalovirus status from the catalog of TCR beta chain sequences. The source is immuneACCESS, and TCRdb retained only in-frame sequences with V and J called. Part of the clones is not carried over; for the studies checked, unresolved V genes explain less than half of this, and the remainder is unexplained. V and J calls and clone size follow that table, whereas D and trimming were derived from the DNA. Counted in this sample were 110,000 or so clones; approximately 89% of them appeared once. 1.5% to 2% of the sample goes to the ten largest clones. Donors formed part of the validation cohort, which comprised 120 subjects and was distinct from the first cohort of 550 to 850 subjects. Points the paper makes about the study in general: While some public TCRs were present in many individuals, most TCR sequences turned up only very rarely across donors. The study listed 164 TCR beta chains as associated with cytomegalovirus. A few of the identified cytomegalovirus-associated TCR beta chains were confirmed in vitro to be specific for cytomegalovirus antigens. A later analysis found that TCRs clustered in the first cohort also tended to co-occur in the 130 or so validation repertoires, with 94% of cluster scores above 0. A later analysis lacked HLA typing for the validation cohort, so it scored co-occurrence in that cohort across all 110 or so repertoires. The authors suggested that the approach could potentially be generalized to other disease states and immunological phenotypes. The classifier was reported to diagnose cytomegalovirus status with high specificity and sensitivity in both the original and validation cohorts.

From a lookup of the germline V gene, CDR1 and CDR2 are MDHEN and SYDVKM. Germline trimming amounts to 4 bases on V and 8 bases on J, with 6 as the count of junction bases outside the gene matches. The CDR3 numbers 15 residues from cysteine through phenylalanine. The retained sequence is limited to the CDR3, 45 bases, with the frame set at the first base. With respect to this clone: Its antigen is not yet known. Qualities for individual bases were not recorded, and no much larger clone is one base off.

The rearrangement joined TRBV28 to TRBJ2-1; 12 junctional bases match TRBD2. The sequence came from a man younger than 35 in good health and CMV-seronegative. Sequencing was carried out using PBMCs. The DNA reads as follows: TGTGCCAGCAGTTCCGGACTAGCGGGAATCGATGAGCAGTTCTTC. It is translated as CASSSGLAGIDEQFF.